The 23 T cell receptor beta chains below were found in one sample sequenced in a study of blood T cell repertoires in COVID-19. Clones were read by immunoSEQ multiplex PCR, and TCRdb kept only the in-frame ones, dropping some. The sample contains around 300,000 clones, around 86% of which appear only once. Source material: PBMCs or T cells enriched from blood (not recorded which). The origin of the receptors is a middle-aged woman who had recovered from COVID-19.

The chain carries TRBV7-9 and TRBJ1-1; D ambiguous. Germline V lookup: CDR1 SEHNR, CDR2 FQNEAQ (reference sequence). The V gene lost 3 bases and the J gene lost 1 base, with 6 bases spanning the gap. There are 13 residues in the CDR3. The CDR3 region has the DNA TGTGCCAGCAGCTTGATAGAGAACACTGAAGCTTTCTTT. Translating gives CASSLIENTEAFF.

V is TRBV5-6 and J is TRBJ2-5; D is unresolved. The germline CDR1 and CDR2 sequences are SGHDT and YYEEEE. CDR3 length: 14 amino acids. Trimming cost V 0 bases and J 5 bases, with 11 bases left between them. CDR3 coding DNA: TGTGCCAGCAGCTTGGGATGGGCTGGCGAGACCCAGTACTTC. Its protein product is CASSLGWAGETQYF.

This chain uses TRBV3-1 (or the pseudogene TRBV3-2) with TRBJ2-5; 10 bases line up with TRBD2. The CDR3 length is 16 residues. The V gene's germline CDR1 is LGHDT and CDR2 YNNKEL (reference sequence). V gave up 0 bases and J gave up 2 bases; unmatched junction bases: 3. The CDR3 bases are TGTGCCAGCAGCCAAGAAGCTAGCGGGAGTCAAGAGACCCAGTACTTC. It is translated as CASSQEASGSQETQYF.

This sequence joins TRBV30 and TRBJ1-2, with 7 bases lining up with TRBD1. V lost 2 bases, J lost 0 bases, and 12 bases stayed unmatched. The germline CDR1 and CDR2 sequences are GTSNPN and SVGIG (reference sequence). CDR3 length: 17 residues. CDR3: CAWSLRTGVRTNYGYTF. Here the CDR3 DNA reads TGTGCCTGGAGTCTTCGGACAGGCGTAAGGACTAACTATGGCTACACCTTC.

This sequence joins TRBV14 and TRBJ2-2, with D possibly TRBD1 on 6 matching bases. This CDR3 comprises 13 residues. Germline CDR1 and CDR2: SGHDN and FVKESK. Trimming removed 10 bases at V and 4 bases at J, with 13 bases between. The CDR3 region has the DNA TGTGCCACCAGAGGACAGATCACCGGGGAGCTGTTTTTT. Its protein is CATRGQITGELFF.

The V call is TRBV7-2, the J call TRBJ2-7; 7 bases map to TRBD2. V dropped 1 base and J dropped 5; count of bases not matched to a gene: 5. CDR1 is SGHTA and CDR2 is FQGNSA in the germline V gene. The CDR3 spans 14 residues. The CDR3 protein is CASSLDYGRNEQYF. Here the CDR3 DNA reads TGTGCCAGCAGCTTAGATTACGGGAGGAACGAGCAGTACTTC.

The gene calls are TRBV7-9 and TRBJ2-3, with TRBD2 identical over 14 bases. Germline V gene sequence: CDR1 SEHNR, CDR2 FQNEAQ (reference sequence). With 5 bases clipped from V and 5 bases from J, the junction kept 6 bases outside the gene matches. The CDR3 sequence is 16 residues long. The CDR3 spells CASSPGTSGRIDTQYF. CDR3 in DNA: TGTGCCAGCAGCCCAGGGACTAGCGGGAGAATAGATACGCAGTATTTT.

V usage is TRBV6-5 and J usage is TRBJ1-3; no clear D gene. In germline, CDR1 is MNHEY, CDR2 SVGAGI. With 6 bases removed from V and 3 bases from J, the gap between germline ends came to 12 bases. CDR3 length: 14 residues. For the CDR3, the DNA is TGTGCCAGCAGCCCGGGAAGTGGTGGAAACACCATATATTTT. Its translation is CASSPGSGGNTIYF.

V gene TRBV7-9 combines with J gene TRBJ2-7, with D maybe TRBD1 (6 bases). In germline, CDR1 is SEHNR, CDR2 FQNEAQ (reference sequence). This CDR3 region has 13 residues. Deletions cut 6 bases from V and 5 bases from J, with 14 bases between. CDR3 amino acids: CASRGQRWHEQYF. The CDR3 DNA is TGTGCCAGCAGAGGACAGCGTTGGCACGAGCAGTACTTC.

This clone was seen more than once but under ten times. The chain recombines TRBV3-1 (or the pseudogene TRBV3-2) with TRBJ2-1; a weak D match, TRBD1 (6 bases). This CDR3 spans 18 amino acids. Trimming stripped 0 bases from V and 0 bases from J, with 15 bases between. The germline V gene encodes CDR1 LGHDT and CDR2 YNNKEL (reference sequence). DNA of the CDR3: TGTGCCAGCAGCCAAGAAGAAGTTAGAGGGGGCTCCTACAATGAGCAGTTCTTC. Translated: CASSQEEVRGGSYNEQFF.

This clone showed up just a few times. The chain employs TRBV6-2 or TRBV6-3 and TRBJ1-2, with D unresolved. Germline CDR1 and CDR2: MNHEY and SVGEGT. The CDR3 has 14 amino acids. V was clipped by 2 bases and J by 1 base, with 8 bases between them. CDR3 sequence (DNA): TGTGCCAGCAGTTACATCAGGTTTAACTATGGCTACACCTTC. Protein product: CASSYIRFNYGYTF.

The CDR3 sequence is CASSPIGTGPYEQYF. DNA for the CDR3: TGTGCCAGCTCACCAATCGGGACAGGCCCCTACGAGCAGTACTTC. This chain connects TRBV18 to TRBJ2-7; 8 positions agree with TRBD1. Germline-derived CDR1 and CDR2 are KGHSH and LQKENI. With 2 bases clipped from V and 2 bases from J, the junction kept 5 bases outside the gene matches. CDR3 length: 15 residues.

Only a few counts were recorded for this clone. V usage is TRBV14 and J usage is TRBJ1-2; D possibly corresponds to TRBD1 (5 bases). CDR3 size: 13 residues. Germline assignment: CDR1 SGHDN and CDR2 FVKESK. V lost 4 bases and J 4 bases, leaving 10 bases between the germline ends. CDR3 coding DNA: TGTGCCAGCAGCCTTCAGGGCCCCTATGGCTACACCTTC. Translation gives CASSLQGPYGYTF.

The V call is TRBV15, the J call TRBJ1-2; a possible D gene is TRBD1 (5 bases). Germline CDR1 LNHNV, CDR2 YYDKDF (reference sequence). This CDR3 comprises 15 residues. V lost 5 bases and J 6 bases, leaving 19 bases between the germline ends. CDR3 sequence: CATSPRPGRPNGYTF. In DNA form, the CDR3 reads TGTGCCACCAGCCCTCGTCCAGGGAGGCCCAATGGCTACACCTTC.

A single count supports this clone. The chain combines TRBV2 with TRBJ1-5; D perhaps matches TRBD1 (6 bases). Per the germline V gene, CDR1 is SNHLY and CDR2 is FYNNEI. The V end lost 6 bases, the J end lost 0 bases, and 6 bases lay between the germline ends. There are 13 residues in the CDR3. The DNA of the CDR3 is TGTGCCAGCAGAGGGGGTAGCAATCAGCCCCAGCATTTT. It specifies CASRGGSNQPQHF. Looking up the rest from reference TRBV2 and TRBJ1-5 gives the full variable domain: EPEVTQTPSHQVTQMGQEVILRCVPISNHLYFYWYRQILGQKVEFLVSFYNNEISEKSEIFDDQFSVERPDGSNFTLKIRSTKLEDSAMYFCASRGGSNQPQHFGDGTRLSIL.

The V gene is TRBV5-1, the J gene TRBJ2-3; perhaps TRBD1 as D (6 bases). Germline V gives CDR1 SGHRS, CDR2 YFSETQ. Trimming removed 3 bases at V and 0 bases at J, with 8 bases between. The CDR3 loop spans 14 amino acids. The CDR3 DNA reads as TGCGCCAGCAGCTCGACAGGAAGCACAGATACGCAGTATTTT. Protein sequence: CASSSTGSTDTQYF.

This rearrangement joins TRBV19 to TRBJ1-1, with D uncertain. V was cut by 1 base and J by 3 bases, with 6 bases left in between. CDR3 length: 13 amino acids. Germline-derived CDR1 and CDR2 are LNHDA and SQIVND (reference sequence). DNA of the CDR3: TGTGCCAGTAGTATAGCTCTGTACACTGAAGCTTTCTTT. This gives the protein CASSIALYTEAFF.

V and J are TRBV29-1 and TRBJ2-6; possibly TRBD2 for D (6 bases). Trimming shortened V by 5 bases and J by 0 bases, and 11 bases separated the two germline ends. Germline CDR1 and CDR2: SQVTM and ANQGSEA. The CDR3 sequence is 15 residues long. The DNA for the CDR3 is TGCAGCGTTCCCGACGGGAGCTCTGGGGCCAACGTCCTGACTTTC. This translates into CSVPDGSSGANVLTF.

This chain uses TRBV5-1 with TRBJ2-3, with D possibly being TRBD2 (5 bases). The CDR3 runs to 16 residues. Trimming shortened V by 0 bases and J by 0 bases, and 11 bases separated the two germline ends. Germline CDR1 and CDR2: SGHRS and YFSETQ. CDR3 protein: CASSLASTGSTDTQYF. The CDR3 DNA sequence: TGCGCCAGCAGCTTGGCCAGCACGGGAAGCACAGATACGCAGTATTTT.

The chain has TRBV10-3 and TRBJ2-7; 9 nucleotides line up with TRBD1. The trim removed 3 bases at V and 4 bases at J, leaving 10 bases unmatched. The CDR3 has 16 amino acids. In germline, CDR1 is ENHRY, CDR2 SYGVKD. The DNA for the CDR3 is TGTGCCATCAGTGATACCCTGGACAGGGGACGGTACGAGCAGTACTTC. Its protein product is CAISDTLDRGRYEQYF.

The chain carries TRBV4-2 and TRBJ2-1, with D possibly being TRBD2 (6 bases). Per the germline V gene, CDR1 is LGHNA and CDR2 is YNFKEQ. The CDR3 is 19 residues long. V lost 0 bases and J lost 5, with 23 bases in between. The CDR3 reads CASSQDRSAPWGRNNEQFF. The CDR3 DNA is TGTGCCAGCAGCCAAGATCGGTCGGCACCGTGGGGGAGGAACAATGAGCAGTTCTTC.

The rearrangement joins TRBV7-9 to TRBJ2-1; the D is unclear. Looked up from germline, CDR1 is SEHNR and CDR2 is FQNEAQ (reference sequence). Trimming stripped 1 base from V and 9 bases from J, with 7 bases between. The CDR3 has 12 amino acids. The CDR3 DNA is TGTGCCAGCAGCTTAGTAACCGGTGAGCAGTTCTTC. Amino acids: CASSLVTGEQFF.

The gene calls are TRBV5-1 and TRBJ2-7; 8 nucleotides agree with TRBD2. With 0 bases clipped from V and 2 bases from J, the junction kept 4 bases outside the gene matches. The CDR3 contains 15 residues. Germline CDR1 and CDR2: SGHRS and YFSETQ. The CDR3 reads CASSLGGSGAYEQYF. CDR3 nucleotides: TGCGCCAGCAGCTTGGGAGGTAGCGGGGCCTACGAGCAGTACTTC.